Following are 10 T cell receptor beta chains from one sample sequenced in a study of early T cells in non-severe SARS-CoV-2 infection. TCRdb processed the 5' RACE reads anew with MiXCR; each CDR3 protein has one entry. The sample has roughly 40,000 distinct CDR3 sequences, under 8% seen once; the top ten hold roughly 6%. Material for sequencing was whole blood. The origin of the receptors is an adult who was a healthcare worker with PCR-confirmed SARS-CoV-2 infection or an uninfected control (not recorded which).

This clonotype was found many times. This chain uses TRBV7-9 with TRBJ2-5; unclear D gene. Germline loops: CDR1 SEHNR, CDR2 FQNEAQ (reference sequence). V was trimmed by 1 base and J by 7 bases, leaving 4 bases between them. CDR3 size: 11 residues. The CDR3 DNA reads TGTGCCAGCAGCTTAGATGGGACCCAGTACTTC. This gives the protein CASSLDGTQYF.

This clonotype was observed a few times. This chain joins TRBV20-1 and TRBJ1-4, with 7 bases aligning to TRBD1. This CDR3 comprises 12 residues. CDR1 DFQATT and CDR2 SNEGSKA come from the germline V gene (reference sequence). V lost 8 bases to trimming and J lost 6 bases; unmatched junction nucleotides: 6. The CDR3 reads CSTTGVDEKLFF. CDR3 nucleotide sequence: TGCAGTACCACAGGGGTAGATGAAAAACTGTTTTTT.

This clonotype was seen many times. The chain is built from TRBV12-3 or TRBV12-4 and TRBJ1-1; no clear D gene. V lost 5 bases to trimming and J lost 1 base, with 11 bases between them. The CDR3 is made up of 14 amino acids. The CDR3 loop reads CASSHVVKNTEAFF. The CDR3 DNA reads TGTGCCAGCAGTCATGTAGTCAAGAACACTGAAGCTTTCTTT.

This chain joins TRBV6-2 or TRBV6-3 and TRBJ2-2, with 8 bases matching TRBD2. This CDR3 has 14 amino acids. Losses at the gene ends were 6 bases for V and 3 bases for J; bases not matched to a gene: 3. Germline CDR1 is MNHEY and CDR2 is SVGEGT. Written as DNA, the CDR3 is TGTGCCAGCAGAAGCGGGAGAGACACCGGGGAGCTGTTTTTT. As protein: CASRSGRDTGELFF.

The chain couples TRBV7-9 to TRBJ1-3; 8 bases line up with TRBD1. The CDR3 has 15 residues. Unmatched junction bases numbered 3, after V lost 3 bases and J lost 2 bases. Germline V gene data show CDR1 as SEHNR and CDR2 as FQNEAQ (reference sequence). The CDR3 DNA is TGTGCCAGCAGCTTCGGACAGGGCGCTGGAAACACCATATATTTT. Translating it yields CASSFGQGAGNTIYF.

CDR3 loop: CATGLAGTSTDTQYF. CDR3 nucleotide sequence: TGTGCCACCGGACTAGCGGGAACTAGCACAGATACGCAGTATTTT. The chain couples TRBV10-3 to TRBJ2-3; 12 bases agree with TRBD2. V trimming: 10 bases; J trimming: 0 bases; junction bases outside the gene matches: 5. The germline gives CDR1 ENHRY, CDR2 SYGVKD. The CDR3 has 15 amino acids.

This clonotype was observed a few times. This chain connects TRBV7-9 to TRBJ2-7, with D uncertain. The CDR3 covers 14 residues. The V end was cut by 1 base, the J end by 2 bases, with 9 bases between. The germline V gene has CDR1 SEHNR and CDR2 FQNEAQ (reference sequence). CDR3 in amino acids: CASSLEGRPYEQYF. CDR3 sequence (DNA): TGTGCCAGCAGCTTAGAGGGCAGACCCTACGAGCAGTACTTC.

At least ten counts were recorded for this clonotype. V gene TRBV7-2 combines with J gene TRBJ2-1, with a tentative D call TRBD2 (5 bases). CDR1 is SGHTA, CDR2 FQGNSA, per germline. Trimming took off 3 bases at V and 0 bases at J, with 9 bases between the two ends. This CDR3 has 15 amino acids. Here the CDR3 reads CASSFDGNSYNEQFF. The CDR3 DNA sequence: TGTGCCAGCAGCTTCGACGGGAACTCCTACAATGAGCAGTTCTTC.

This clonotype was counted ten times or more. The junction departs from the called germline gene at one end, perhaps through a read error. This chain uses TRBV12-3 or TRBV12-4 with TRBJ2-2, with 7 positions matching TRBD2. The CDR3 sequence is 15 residues long. CDR3 protein: CASSLAVIGTGELFF. For the CDR3, the DNA is TGTGCCAGCAGTCTAGCGGTGATAGGAACCGGGGAGCTGTTTTTT.

The rearrangement uses TRBV6-1 and TRBJ2-2; 9 bases map to TRBD1. Trimming removed 4 bases from V and 5 bases from J; junction bases left unmatched: 2. This CDR3 contains 14 residues. Germline CDR1 MNHNS, CDR2 SASEGT. The CDR3 is CASSGTGETGELFF. The CDR3 DNA follows: TGTGCCAGCAGTGGGACAGGGGAAACCGGGGAGCTGTTTTTT.